The 14 T cell receptor beta chains below come from one sample, sequenced in a study of blood T cell repertoires in COVID-19. Clones were read by immunoSEQ multiplex PCR, and TCRdb kept only the in-frame ones, dropping some. The sample lists 55,000 to 65,000 clones, around nine tenths occurring once. Sample: peripheral blood. Every receptor here comes from a woman aged 55 to 70 with active COVID-19.

This sequence joins TRBV6-1 and TRBJ2-7, with D possibly TRBD2 on 6 matching bases. The germline V and J ends were trimmed by 6 bases and 7 bases, with 19 bases remaining between them. CDR3 length: 14 amino acids. Germline V gene lookup returns CDR1 MNHNS and CDR2 SASEGT. CDR3 residues: CASRNPGETGEQYF. The CDR3 nucleotides are TGTGCCAGCAGAAACCCGGGAGAAACGGGGGAGCAGTACTTC.

The chain joins TRBV9 to TRBJ2-1; D is perhaps TRBD1 (5 bases). This CDR3 comprises 18 residues. Germline CDR1 and CDR2: SGDLS and YYNGEE. The V gene lost 3 bases and the J gene lost 2 bases, with 21 bases spanning the gap. The CDR3 reads CASSGNPLKGKAYNEQFF. The CDR3 region has the DNA TGTGCCAGCAGCGGGAACCCCCTTAAGGGGAAGGCCTACAATGAGCAGTTCTTC.

This chain links TRBV6-2 or TRBV6-3 with TRBJ1-1, with D unclear. This CDR3 has 14 amino acids. Germline V lookup: CDR1 MNHEY, CDR2 SVGEGT. The V gene lost 2 bases and the J gene lost 5 bases, with 12 bases spanning the gap. The CDR3 DNA reads as TGTGCCAGCAGTTACGTGGGCGCTCGGACTGAAGCTTTCTTT. Residues: CASSYVGARTEAFF.

The CDR3 DNA follows: TGTGCCAGTAGTATACTAAGGACCAGGGGGAGTGTGCAGCCCCAGCATTTT. Its translation is CASSILRTRGSVQPQHF. The rearrangement uses TRBV19 and TRBJ1-5; 7 bases match TRBD1. The V and J ends lost 2 bases and 7 bases, in that order; junction bases with no gene match: 14. Germline loops: CDR1 LNHDA, CDR2 SQIVND (reference sequence). This CDR3 region has 17 residues.

This clone appeared a single time. The chain recombines TRBV19 with TRBJ1-1; 7 bases map to TRBD1. V lost 5 bases, J lost 0 bases, and 6 bases stayed unmatched. Germline-derived CDR1 and CDR2 are LNHDA and SQIVND (reference sequence). The CDR3 is made up of 15 amino acids. CDR3 residues: CASSPRQGLNTEAFF. Written as DNA, the CDR3 is TGTGCCAGTAGTCCTCGACAGGGACTGAACACTGAAGCTTTCTTT.

This chain joins TRBV14 and TRBJ2-3; TRBD2 matches at 10 bases. Trimming at V came to 7 bases and at J to 4 bases, leaving 5 bases not matched to a gene. Germline CDR1 SGHDN, CDR2 FVKESK. The CDR3 covers 14 residues. The CDR3 DNA follows: TGTGCCAGCAAGGTGACTAGCGGGTCAGATACGCAGTATTTT. It codes for CASKVTSGSDTQYF.

The chain employs TRBV9 and TRBJ1-3; 7 bases agree with TRBD1. V lost 3 bases, J lost 0 bases, and 6 bases stayed unmatched. This CDR3 has 16 amino acids. Per germline, CDR1 SGDLS and CDR2 YYNGEE. CDR3 in amino acids: CASSATGTSSGNTIYF. CDR3 DNA sequence: TGTGCCAGCAGCGCGACAGGGACTAGCTCTGGAAACACCATATATTTT. The full variable domain, rest sourced from reference TRBV9 and TRBJ1-3, is DSGVTQTPKHLITATGQRVTLRCSPRSGDLSVYWYQQSLDQGLQFLIQYYNGEERAKGNILERFSAQQFPDLHSELNLSSLELGDSALYFCASSATGTSSGNTIYFGEGSWLTVV.

About this clone itself: At one end the junction does not follow the germline gene, possibly because of a read error. The chain recombines TRBV3-1 (or the pseudogene TRBV3-2) with TRBJ2-5; D not resolved. CDR3 length: 15 residues. Germline V gives CDR1 LGHDT, CDR2 YNNKEL (reference sequence). The CDR3 DNA reads as TGTGCCAACAGCCAAGATCTACCGAGCCAAGAGACCCAGTACTTC. This codes for CANSQDLPSQETQYF.

The gene calls are TRBV3-1 (or the pseudogene TRBV3-2) and TRBJ2-2; the match to TRBD1 covers 10 bases. Looked up from germline, CDR1 is LGHDT and CDR2 is YNNKEL (reference sequence). This CDR3 has 17 residues. The ends lost 1 base at V and 5 bases at J; junction bases unmatched: 7. CDR3 DNA: TGTGCCAGCAGCCAAGTGGGACAGGGGTTAGGGACCGGGGAGCTGTTTTTT. This codes for CASSQVGQGLGTGELFF.

V is TRBV7-8 and J is TRBJ2-3; D gene ambiguous. The CDR3 totals 14 residues. The V end lost 4 bases, the J end lost 7 bases, and 15 bases lay between the germline ends. From germline, CDR1 is SGHVS and CDR2 FQNEAQ. CDR3 bases: TGTGCCAGCAGCTCAGGTTTTGGCTCTAATACGCAGTATTTT. Residues: CASSSGFGSNTQYF. The variable domain in full, with the rest retrieved from reference TRBV7-8 and TRBJ2-3, is GAGVSQSPRYKVAKRGQDVALRCDPISGHVSLFWYQQALGQGPEFLTYFQNEAQLDKSGLPSDRFFAERPEGSVSTLKIQRTQQEDSAVYLCASSSGFGSNTQYFGPGTRLTVL.

The chain links TRBV3-1 (or the pseudogene TRBV3-2) to TRBJ2-5; tentatively, D is TRBD2 (5 bases). CDR1 and CDR2 from the germline V gene are LGHDT and YNNKEL (reference sequence). Trimming shortened V by 1 base and J by 2 bases, and 11 bases separated the two germline ends. CDR3 size: 15 residues. As DNA, the CDR3 is TGTGCCAGCAGCCAAGTGGGAGCGGAACAAGAGACCCAGTACTTC. It specifies CASSQVGAEQETQYF.

In nucleotides, the CDR3 is TGTGCCAGCAGTTCCAGGGGCACTGAAGCTTTCTTT. Translation: CASSSRGTEAFF. The chain combines TRBV5-4 with TRBJ1-1; a weak D match, TRBD1 (6 bases). The V gene lost 5 bases and the J gene lost 4 bases, with 9 bases spanning the gap. Germline V CDR1 and CDR2: SGHNT, YYREEE (reference sequence). This CDR3 is 12 amino acids long.

The rearrangement joins TRBV15 to TRBJ1-2; D may be TRBD1 (5 bases). The germline V and J ends were trimmed by 3 bases and 3 bases, with 8 bases remaining between them. CDR3 length equals 13 residues. In germline, CDR1 is LNHNV, CDR2 YYDKDF (reference sequence). The CDR3 reads CATSSDSYYGYTF. The CDR3 region has the DNA TGTGCCACCAGCAGCGACAGCTACTATGGCTACACCTTC.

This chain uses TRBV3-1 (or the pseudogene TRBV3-2) with TRBJ2-2; D perhaps matches TRBD2 (6 bases). The CDR3 extends over 12 amino acids. Germline-derived CDR1 and CDR2 are LGHDT and YNNKEL (reference sequence). Trimming removed 8 bases at V and 4 bases at J, with 8 bases between. CDR3 sequence: CASCSGTGELFF. In DNA, the CDR3 is TGTGCCAGCTGTAGCGGCACCGGGGAGCTGTTTTTT.